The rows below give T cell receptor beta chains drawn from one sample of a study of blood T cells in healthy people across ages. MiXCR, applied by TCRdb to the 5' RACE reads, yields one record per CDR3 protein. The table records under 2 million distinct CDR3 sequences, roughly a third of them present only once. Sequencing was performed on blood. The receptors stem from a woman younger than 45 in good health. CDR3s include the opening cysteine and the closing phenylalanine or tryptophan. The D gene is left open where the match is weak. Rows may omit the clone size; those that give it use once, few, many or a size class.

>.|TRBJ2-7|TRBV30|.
CAWSDGGPGYEQYF
TGTGCCTGGAGTGACGGGGGACCGGGCTACGAGCAGTACTTC
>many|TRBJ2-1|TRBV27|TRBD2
CASSGTSAYNEQFF
TGTGCCAGCAGTGGGACTAGCGCCTACAATGAGCAGTTCTTC
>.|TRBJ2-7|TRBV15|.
CATSRDLTQSSYEQYF
TGTGCCACCAGCAGAGATCTTACTCAAAGCTCCTACGAGCAGTACTTC
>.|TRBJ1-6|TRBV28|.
CASSPSRDGGSPLHF
TGTGCCAGCAGTCCCTCACGGGACGGAGGTTCACCCCTCCACTTT
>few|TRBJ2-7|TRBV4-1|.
CASSQAVDFEQYF
TGCGCCAGCAGCCAGGCCGTTGACTTCGAGCAGTACTTC
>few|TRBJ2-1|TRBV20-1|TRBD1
CSARQGFGVGNEQFF
TGCAGTGCTCGACAGGGATTTGGGGTCGGGAATGAGCAGTTCTTC
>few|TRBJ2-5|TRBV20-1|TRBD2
CSAHTSGTIGETQYF
TGCAGTGCTCATACTAGCGGGACGATTGGGGAGACCCAGTACTTC
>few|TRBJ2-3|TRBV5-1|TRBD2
CASSQLARISTDTQYF
TGCGCCAGCAGCCAACTAGCGCGTATAAGCACAGATACGCAGTATTTT
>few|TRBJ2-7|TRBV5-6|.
CASSSGYGEQYF
TGTGCCAGCAGTTCGGGGTATGGGGAGCAGTACTTC
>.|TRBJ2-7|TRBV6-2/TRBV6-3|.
CAGSNPPDSYEQYF
TGTGCCGGCAGTAATCCTCCTGACAGCTACGAGCAGTACTTC
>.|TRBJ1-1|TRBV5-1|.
CASSLSAGPDTEAFF
TGCGCCAGCAGCTTGAGTGCGGGCCCGGACACTGAAGCTTTCTTT
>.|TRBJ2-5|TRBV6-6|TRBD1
CASRAPRDRGETQYF
TGTGCCAGCAGGGCTCCGAGGGACAGGGGAGAGACCCAGTACTTC
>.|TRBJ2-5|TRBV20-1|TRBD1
CSAQFRGRETQYF
TGCAGTGCTCAATTCAGGGGGCGTGAGACCCAGTACTTC
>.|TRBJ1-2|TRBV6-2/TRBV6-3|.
CASSYAQGKTNYDYTF
TGTGCCAGTAGTTACGCCCAGGGGAAGACTAACTATGACTACACCTTC
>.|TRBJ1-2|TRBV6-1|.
CASSETGTSGGYTF
TGTGCCAGCAGTGAAACAGGGACGTCGGGTGGCTACACCTTC
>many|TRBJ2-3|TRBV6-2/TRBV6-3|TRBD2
CASSYASGGTDTQYF
TGTGCCAGCAGTTACGCTAGCGGGGGCACAGATACGCAGTATTTT
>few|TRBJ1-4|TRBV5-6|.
CASSFRATNEKLFF
TGTGCCAGCAGCTTCCGCGCAACTAATGAAAAACTGTTTTTT
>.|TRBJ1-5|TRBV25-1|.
CASSEWISNQPQHF
TGTGCCAGCAGTGAGTGGATTAGCAATCAGCCCCAGCATTTT
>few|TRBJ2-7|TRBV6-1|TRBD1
CASSEGTGRPYEQYF
TGTGCCAGCAGTGAAGGGACAGGGAGGCCCTACGAGCAGTACTTC
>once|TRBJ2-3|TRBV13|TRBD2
CASSSSGRAFLGTQYF
TGTGCCAGCAGCTCTAGCGGGAGGGCCTTTTTGGGTACGCAGTATTTT
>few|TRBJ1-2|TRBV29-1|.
CSVGAGFAYGYTF
TGCAGCGTTGGAGCAGGGTTTGCCTATGGCTACACCTTC
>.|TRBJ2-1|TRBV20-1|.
CSASYLDRGREQFF
TGCAGTGCTAGCTACTTAGACCGGGGGCGAGAGCAGTTCTTC
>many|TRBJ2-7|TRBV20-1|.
CSASNRNHEQYF
TGCAGTGCTAGTAACAGAAACCACGAGCAGTACTTC
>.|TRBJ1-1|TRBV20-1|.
CSARGQQGNTEAFF
TGCAGTGCTAGAGGTCAGCAGGGGAACACTGAAGCTTTCTTT
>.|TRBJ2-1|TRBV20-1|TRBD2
CSARDPEGGQNEQFF
TGCAGTGCTAGAGATCCCGAGGGAGGGCAGAATGAGCAGTTCTTC
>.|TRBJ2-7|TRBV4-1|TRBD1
CASSLHGQGAYEQYF
TGCGCCAGCAGCCTGCACGGACAGGGGGCCTACGAGCAGTACTTC
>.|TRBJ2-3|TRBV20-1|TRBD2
CSARWASGLTDTQYF
TGCAGTGCTAGATGGGCTAGCGGACTCACAGATACGCAGTATTTT
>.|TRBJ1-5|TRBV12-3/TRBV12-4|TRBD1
CASKTGVFSNQPQHF
TGTGCCAGCAAAACAGGGGTCTTTAGCAATCAGCCCCAGCATTTT
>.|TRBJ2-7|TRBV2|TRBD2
CASSGSGGAFYEQYF
TGTGCCAGCAGTGGAAGCGGGGGGGCCTTTTACGAGCAGTACTTC
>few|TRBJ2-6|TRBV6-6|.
CASRGRVIGGANVLTF
TGTGCCAGCAGGGGCAGGGTTATAGGTGGGGCCAACGTCCTGACTTTC
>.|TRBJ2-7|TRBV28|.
CASSLFVEGSYEQYF
TGTGCCAGCAGTTTATTTGTTGAGGGGAGCTACGAGCAGTACTTC
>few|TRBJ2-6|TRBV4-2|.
CASSQVSPDSGANVLTF
TGTGCCAGCAGCCAAGTATCCCCCGACTCTGGGGCCAACGTCCTGACTTTC
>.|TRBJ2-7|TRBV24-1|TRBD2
CATSDGAGGPYNEQYF
TGTGCCACCAGTGATGGAGCGGGAGGCCCCTACAATGAGCAGTACTTC
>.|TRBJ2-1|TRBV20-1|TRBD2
CSARVAGRSYNEQFF
TGCAGTGCTAGGGTAGCGGGGCGCTCCTACAATGAGCAGTTCTTC
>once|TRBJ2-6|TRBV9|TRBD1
CASSPSPGTGYGANVLTF
TGTGCCAGCAGCCCCAGTCCCGGGACAGGGTACGGGGCCAACGTCCTGACTTTC
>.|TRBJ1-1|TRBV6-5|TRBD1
CASRRDRGEAFF
TGTGCCAGCCGCCGGGACAGGGGTGAAGCTTTCTTT
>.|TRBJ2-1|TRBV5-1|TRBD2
CASSPSRTSGGANEQFF
TGCGCCAGCAGCCCATCTCGGACTAGCGGGGGGGCGAATGAGCAGTTCTTC
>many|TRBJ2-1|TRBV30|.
CAWVNFRSYNEQFF
TGTGCCTGGGTCAACTTCCGCTCCTACAATGAGCAGTTCTTC
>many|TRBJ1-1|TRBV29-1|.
CSVERVSGTEAFF
TGCAGCGTTGAGCGGGTATCGGGGACTGAAGCTTTCTTT
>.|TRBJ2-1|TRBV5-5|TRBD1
CASTKRDRGEGEQFF
TGTGCCAGCACCAAGCGGGACAGGGGCGAGGGGGAGCAGTTCTTC
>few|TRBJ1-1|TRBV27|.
CANSGSGKIMNTEAFF
TGTGCCAACAGCGGGTCGGGCAAGATCATGAACACTGAAGCTTTCTTT
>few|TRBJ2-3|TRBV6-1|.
CASSEGAGTQYF
TGTGCCAGCAGTGAAGGAGCTGGTACGCAGTATTTT
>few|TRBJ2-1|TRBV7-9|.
CASSLGGFPTDEQFF
TGTGCCAGCAGCTTAGGCGGCTTCCCCACGGATGAGCAGTTCTTC
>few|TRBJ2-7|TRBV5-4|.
CASSLSDHEQYF
TGTGCCAGCAGCTTGTCGGACCACGAGCAGTACTTC
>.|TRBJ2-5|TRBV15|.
CATSRPLTGRETQYF
TGTGCCACCAGCAGACCCCTGACGGGGAGAGAGACCCAGTACTTC
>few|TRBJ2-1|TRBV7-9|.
CASSLVGGVFNEQFF
TGTGCCAGCAGCTTAGTGGGGGGAGTCTTTAATGAGCAGTTCTTC
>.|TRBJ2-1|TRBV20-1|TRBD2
CSARVSSGGERYNEQFF
TGCAGTGCTAGAGTCTCTAGCGGGGGCGAGAGGTACAATGAGCAGTTCTTC
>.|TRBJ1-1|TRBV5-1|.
CASSLDRAVTEAFF
TGCGCCAGCAGCTTGGACAGGGCAGTAACTGAAGCTTTCTTT
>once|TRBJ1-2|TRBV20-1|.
CSAITFLRELAYTF
TGCAGTGCTATCACTTTTTTACGGGAATTAGCCTACACCTTC
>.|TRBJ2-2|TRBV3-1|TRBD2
CASSPGLANTGGLFF
TGTGCCAGCAGCCCTGGACTAGCGAACACCGGGGGGCTGTTTTTT
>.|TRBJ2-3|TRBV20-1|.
CSASPGTGLMNTQYF
TGCAGTGCTAGTCCCGGGACTGGGCTAATGAATACGCAGTATTTT
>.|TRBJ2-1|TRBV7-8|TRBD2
CASSLAGSGGYNEQFF
TGTGCCAGCAGCTTAGCCGGTAGCGGGGGCTACAATGAGCAGTTCTTC
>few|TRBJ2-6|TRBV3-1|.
CASSQGNSGANVLTF
TGTGCCAGCAGCCAAGGGAACTCTGGGGCCAACGTCCTGACTTTC
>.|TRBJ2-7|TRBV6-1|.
CASSDQGGAYEQYF
TGTGCCAGCAGCGATCAAGGGGGGGCCTACGAGCAGTACTTC
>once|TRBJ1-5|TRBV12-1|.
CASSPCGTGGSQPQHF
TGTGCCAGCAGCCCTTGCGGTACAGGGGGCAGTCAGCCCCAGCATTTT
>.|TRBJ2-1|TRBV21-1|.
CTSSHELGGGNRASGRLRNEQFF
TGTACCAGCAGCCACGAGCTTGGCGGGGGTAATCGGGCTAGCGGGAGGCTGAGGAATGAGCAGTTCTTC
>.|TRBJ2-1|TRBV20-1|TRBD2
CSAVGLADLLSYNEQFF
TGCAGTGCTGTGGGACTAGCGGACTTACTCTCCTACAATGAGCAGTTCTTC
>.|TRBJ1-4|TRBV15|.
CATSRDGQKNEKLFF
TGTGCCACCAGCAGAGATGGGCAGAAGAATGAAAAACTGTTTTTT
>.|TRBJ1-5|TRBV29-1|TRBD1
CSGQTGDQPQHF
TGCAGCGGGCAGACAGGGGATCAGCCCCAGCATTTT
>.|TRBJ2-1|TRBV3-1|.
CASSQVLGSYNEQFF
TGTGCCAGCAGCCAAGTTTTGGGCTCCTACAATGAGCAGTTCTTC